This record looks at one TCR beta chain sequence and its context. What it recognizes is unknown. The length of the CDR3 is 16 residues. Germline V lookup: CDR1 LNHDA, CDR2 SQIVND (reference sequence). Unmatched junction bases numbered 5, after V lost 5 bases and J lost 1 base. Patients having uncontrolled infection, another autoimmune disease, pregnancy or lactation were not included. In making diagnoses, clinical symptoms, serum thyroxine and TRAb, thyroid ultrasound and orbital computed tomography were all used. This sample is drawn from a study of T cells in Graves' hyperthyroidism and ophthalmopathy. RNA transcripts served as the template for amplifying TCR beta CDR3 regions. First-round RT-PCR of the TCR CDR3 relied on the HTBI primer set. TCRdb processed the multiplex PCR reads anew with MiXCR; each CDR3 protein has one entry. The sample consists of fewer than 650,000 distinct CDR3 sequences, 46% of them appearing once.

The study, taken as a whole, reports: Blood also showed most of the thyroid clonotypes that were expanded above 0.001. Ophthalmopathy got predicted by the model a median around six months before its onset.

The J gene is TRBJ2-6, the V gene TRBV19; 7 nucleotides match TRBD1. The receptor was derived from an adult woman with Graves' disease, either hyperthyroidism or ophthalmopathy (not recorded which). Sequenced: peripheral blood or thyroid tissue (not recorded which). The DNA of the CDR3 is TGTGCCAGTAGTCAAAGGACAGGATCTGGGGCCAACGTCCTGACTTTC. Protein: CASSQRTGSGANVLTF.